Below, 8 T cell receptor beta chains from the same sample are listed, as sequenced in a study of blood T cell repertoires in COVID-19. Using immunoSEQ multiplex PCR, the repertoire was profiled, and TCRdb retains in-frame clones only, with some absent. This sample carries hundreds of thousands of clones, 88% of them seen once, and the ten largest clones take less than 3%. The sequenced sample consisted of PBMCs or T cells enriched from blood (not recorded which). The receptors come from a woman between 50 and 59 years old who had recovered from COVID-19.

V usage is TRBV28 and J usage is TRBJ1-1, with a possible D match to TRBD1 (6 bases). Looked up from germline, CDR1 is MDHEN and CDR2 is SYDVKM. Trimming took off 5 bases at V and 4 bases at J, with 14 bases between the two ends. The CDR3 is 14 amino acids. The CDR3, as DNA: TGTGCCAGCAGTCAACAGGGTCGTCGCACTGAAGCTTTCTTT. Its translation is CASSQQGRRTEAFF.

This sequence joins TRBV15 and TRBJ2-2; 7 bases line up with TRBD2. The CDR3 loop spans 17 amino acids. The V segment lost 1 base and the J segment 3 bases; nucleotides outside the gene matches: 8. Germline V gene lookup returns CDR1 LNHNV and CDR2 YYDKDF (reference sequence). The CDR3 DNA sequence: TGTGCCACCAGCAGAGCGGTGGGCGGGAGTGACACCGGGGAGCTGTTTTTT. It encodes CATSRAVGGSDTGELFF.

The CDR3 DNA reads as TGTGCCCGCGGGAGGGCCTCTTTCAATGAGCAGTTCTTC. Residues: CARGRASFNEQFF. The rearrangement joins TRBV30 to TRBJ2-1; 9 bases are a match to TRBD2. The CDR3 loop spans 13 amino acids. The junction had 8 bases not matched to a gene; V was cut back by 8 bases and J by 6 bases. Germline CDR1 is GTSNPN and CDR2 is SVGIG (reference sequence). Using reference TRBV30 and TRBJ2-1 for the parts outside the CDR3, the full variable domain is SQTIHQWPATLVQPVGSPLSLECTVEGTSNPNLYWYRQAAGRGLQLLFYSVGIGQISSEVPQNLSASRPQDRQFILSSKKLLLSDSGFYLCARGRASFNEQFFGPGTRLTVL.

The J gene is TRBJ2-2, the V gene TRBV11-2; TRBD2 matches at 7 bases. CDR1 and CDR2 from the germline V gene are SGHAT and FQNNGV. The CDR3 is 15 amino acids. V gave up 1 base and J gave up 5 bases; unmatched junction bases: 4. CDR3 residues: CASSLVRERTGELFF. The CDR3 nucleotides read TGTGCCAGCAGCTTAGTGCGGGAGCGGACCGGGGAGCTGTTTTTT.

The CDR3 loop reads CASSAGTAMNTEAFF. The CDR3 DNA sequence: TGTGCCAGCAGTGCAGGGACAGCTATGAACACTGAAGCTTTCTTT. The V gene is TRBV28, the J gene TRBJ1-1; 7 bases map to TRBD1. V dropped 5 bases and J dropped 0; count of bases not matched to a gene: 6. Germline CDR1 MDHEN, CDR2 SYDVKM. This CDR3 spans 15 amino acids.

This chain uses TRBV7-2 with TRBJ1-1; 7 bases are shared with TRBD1. Germline V gene sequence: CDR1 SGHTA, CDR2 FQGNSA. With V trimmed by 4 bases and J by 0 bases, 5 bases remained unmatched. This CDR3 has 15 residues. The CDR3, as DNA: TGTGCCAGCAGCTCAGGGGGAAGCTTGAACACTGAAGCTTTCTTT. Encoded protein: CASSSGGSLNTEAFF.

This chain links TRBV4-1 with TRBJ2-2, with 16 bases matching TRBD2. The CDR3 is 19 residues long. Trimming cost V 2 bases and J 4 bases; bases outside gene matches: 7. From germline, CDR1 is MGHRA and CDR2 YSYEKL. CDR3 region: CASSQNQGLAGGPTGELFF. CDR3 in DNA: TGCGCCAGCAGCCAAAACCAGGGACTAGCGGGAGGGCCCACCGGGGAGCTGTTTTTT.

V is TRBV9 and J is TRBJ2-1; 7 bases align to TRBD2. CDR3 length equals 15 residues. Trimming took 0 bases from V and 5 from J; bases not matched to a gene: 5. Looked up from germline, CDR1 is SGDLS and CDR2 is YYNGEE. CDR3 in DNA: TGTGCCAGCAGCGTAGGACGGACTAGTAACAATGAGCAGTTCTTC. Translating gives CASSVGRTSNNEQFF.